This paragraph covers one T cell receptor beta chain sequence. The RNA input was about 0.5 to 1 ug, and it was reverse transcribed with random hexamers. The authors amplified TCR beta CDR3 across 54 Vbeta and 13 Jbeta using immunoSEQ multiplex PCR. Using its own MiXCR run on the immunoSEQ multiplex PCR reads, TCRdb lists one record per CDR3 protein. The data hold fewer than 350,000 distinct CDR3 sequences, with 65% to 90% observed a single time. The entry originates in a study of CD8 T cells in Susac syndrome. The multiple sclerosis controls consisted of treatment-naive patients with relapsing-remitting disease, either stable or active. V lost 3 bases and J lost 2; bases outside the gene matches: 4. Per germline, CDR1 SQVTM and CDR2 ANQGSEA. This CDR3 contains 14 residues.

This sequence joins TRBV29-1 and TRBJ2-3; 8 bases are shared with TRBD1. This clonotype originated in a human donor with multiple sclerosis. Sequencing input: CD8+ T cells from PBMCs. This CDR3 reads CSVDRTGLTDTQYF. The CDR3 DNA sequence: TGCAGCGTTGACCGGACAGGGCTCACAGATACGCAGTATTTT.